Given below is one T cell receptor (beta chain) in context. The data stem from a study of blood T cell repertoires in COVID-19. Study summary: Some COVID-19 samples were acute and others convalescent; all came from the United States, Italy and Spain. T cells, B-cell-depleted T cells, or PBMCs provided the cDNA or gDNA that served as material.

The V gene lost 3 bases and the J gene lost 5 bases, with 10 bases spanning the gap. The CDR3 contains 13 residues. Source study methods: It was from reference gene primer amplification that nucleated cell counts were estimated. The assay was immunoSEQ multiplex PCR, and TCRdb's table has in-frame clones only and misses some. The DNA gave D and trimming, while V, J and clone size come from that table. The sample has around 160,000 clones, roughly 74% seen once. The TCR originated in a woman of 80 years or more with acute or convalescent COVID-19. The sequencing input was peripheral blood. The chain joins TRBV12-3 or TRBV12-4 to TRBJ1-2; D gene unclear. DNA for the CDR3: TGTGCCAGCAGTTTTTCCGGGATGTATGGCTACACCTTC. Its translation: CASSFSGMYGYTF.